This T cell receptor (beta chain) was identified during a study of T cell responses to AZD1222 COVID-19 vaccine. Points from the study as a whole: Seropositive status at baseline applied to only 5 or 6 AZD1222 recipients. Mostly white British, mostly female donors; authors suggested clonal diversity may be underestimated. Two doses of AZD1222 preceded a rise in Spike-specific TCR breadth and depth.

The method was immunoSEQ multiplex PCR; TCRdb's version includes in-frame clones alone and lacks a portion of them. The table has some 47,000 clones, 87% seen once. Pooled in the analysis were second doses at about 4 or about 12 weeks. A remark on this clone: What it recognizes is unknown.

The clonotype originates from an adult who received the AZD1222 COVID-19 vaccine. The starting material was peripheral blood, obtained 28 days after the second AZD1222 dose.

CDR3 sequence reads: CASSHSDRNSGNTIYF. As DNA, the CDR3 is TGTGCCAGCAGCCATTCGGACAGGAACTCTGGAAACACCATATATTTT. The V and J genes are TRBV3-1 (or the pseudogene TRBV3-2) and TRBJ1-3; 7 bases map to TRBD1. The CDR3 runs 16 residues. CDR1 and CDR2 (germline): LGHDT, YNNKEL (reference sequence). Trimming at V came to 3 bases and at J to 0 bases, leaving 5 bases not matched to a gene.